These T cell receptor beta chains were read from a single sample in a study of cytomegalovirus exposure and HLA in healthy donors. Profiled with immunoSEQ multiplex PCR; TCRdb holds only in-frame clones, not every one. The sample lists around 97,000 clones; around 9.6% were seen once. Input material: PBMCs. Source of these receptors: a man aged 50-59 years in good health and CMV-seropositive. Each CDR3 is given with its conserved first and last residue. The order of the fields is J gene, clone size, D gene, V gene, CDR3 DNA, CDR3 protein. The D gene is left open where the match is weak. Only some rows state a clone size, as once, few, many or a class for expanded clones.

TRBJ1-2	NA	TRBD1	TRBV4-1	TGCGCCAGCAGCAGCGAAGGGACAGGGGATGGCTACACCTTC	CASSSEGTGDGYTF
TRBJ2-7	once	NA	TRBV5-4	TGTGCCAGCAGGAGAGGGGGGGGATCCTCGGCTCCCTACGAGCAGTACTTC	CASRRGGGSSAPYEQYF
TRBJ2-3	few	NA	TRBV9	TGTGCCAGCAGCGTAGTTGGCACCCGAACAGATACGCAGTATTTT	CASSVVGTRTDTQYF
TRBJ1-5	NA	NA	TRBV7-2	TGTGCCAGCAGCTTAGGGGTTGGGGCGACGGGCAATCAGCCCCAGCATTTT	CASSLGVGATGNQPQHF
TRBJ1-4	few	NA	TRBV9	TGTGCCAGCAGCGTAGGACAAGCTATGGAAAAACTGTTTTTT	CASSVGQAMEKLFF
TRBJ2-7	few	NA	TRBV7-2	TGTGCCAGCAGCCCGGTTCTAGGCTACGAGCAGTACTTC	CASSPVLGYEQYF
TRBJ2-7	NA	NA	TRBV28	TGTGCCAGCAGTACCGGCGGGGCGCTTAAATTCGAGCAGTACTTC	CASSTGGALKFEQYF
TRBJ1-4	NA	NA	TRBV28	TGTGCCAGCAGTCCCTCGGGAACAACTAATGAAAAACTGTTTTTT	CASSPSGTTNEKLFF
TRBJ2-1	NA	TRBD2	TRBV18	TGTGCCAGCTCGAGGTCCCCAGCGGGGCCGAGCTCCTACAATGAGCAGTTCTTC	CASSRSPAGPSSYNEQFF
TRBJ2-6	few	TRBD1	TRBV2	TGTGCCAGCAGTGAAAGGAGGGGGGGACAGGGCTCCGGGGCCAACGTCCTGACTTTC	CASSERRGGQGSGANVLTF
TRBJ1-2	NA	NA	TRBV28	TGTGCCAGCAGTCCAAACCCGGGACGGATGGGGGGTGGGTATGGCTACACCTTC	CASSPNPGRMGGGYGYTF
TRBJ2-5	NA	NA	TRBV9	TGTGCCAGCAGCGTGGCAGAAATTGGCCTAGGGGGTGAAGAGACCCAGTACTTC	CASSVAEIGLGGEETQYF
TRBJ2-7	few	TRBD2	TRBV7-9	TGTGCCGGCAGCTCAGGGAGGGAGGTCGCCTACGAGCAGTACTTC	CAGSSGREVAYEQYF
TRBJ1-1	NA	TRBD1	TRBV28	TGTGCCAGCAGCCGAGAGGACAGGGGGCGCGCTGAAGCTTTCTTT	CASSREDRGRAEAFF
TRBJ2-1	few	TRBD1	TRBV11-1	TGTGCCAGCAGCTTAGGGACAGGGAGCCATGAGCAGTTCTTC	CASSLGTGSHEQFF
TRBJ2-2	few	NA	TRBV10-3	TGTGCCATCAGTGAGGCTCTGACAGGACGAGGCGGGGAGCTGTTTTTT	CAISEALTGRGGELFF
TRBJ2-7	NA	TRBD1	TRBV6-6	TGTGCCAGCAGCCCCATCGGACAGGGTCCCTACGAGCAGTACTTC	CASSPIGQGPYEQYF
TRBJ2-3	NA	NA	TRBV2	TGTGCCAGCAGTGAGTTTCCTTATAGCACAGATACGCAGTATTTT	CASSEFPYSTDTQYF
TRBJ2-3	NA	TRBD2	TRBV7-2	TGTGCCAGCAGCTGGGGACTAGCGGTCGGAGATACGCAGTATTTT	CASSWGLAVGDTQYF
TRBJ2-1	NA	NA	TRBV5-1	TGCGCCAGCAGCCCAGGGACTTACAATGAGCAGTTCTTC	CASSPGTYNEQFF
TRBJ1-2	NA	NA	TRBV6-6	TGTGCCAGCAGTTATCGTCAGGGCGGTAACTATGGCTACACCTTC	CASSYRQGGNYGYTF
TRBJ2-1	NA	TRBD2	TRBV27	TGTGCCAGCAGCCAGCTAGCGGGAGCATACAATGAGCAGTTCTTC	CASSQLAGAYNEQFF
TRBJ1-5	NA	NA	TRBV6-5	TGTGCCAGCAGTCCACGCCTTGGGGGGTTACAGCCCCAGCATTTT	CASSPRLGGLQPQHF
TRBJ2-7	NA	TRBD1	TRBV7-8	TGTGCCAGCAGCTTAGAAAGGACAGGGGGGATCTACGAGCAGTACTTC	CASSLERTGGIYEQYF
TRBJ1-1	few	TRBD1	TRBV5-1	TGCGCCAGCAGCACGGACAGGGGGCGGACTGAAGCTTTCTTT	CASSTDRGRTEAFF
TRBJ2-1	NA	TRBD2	TRBV9	TGTGCCAGCAGCGAGGCCGGGGGGGACAATTACAATGAGCAGTTCTTC	CASSEAGGDNYNEQFF
TRBJ1-2	few	NA	TRBV28	TGTGCCGTACACAGGGCCTCTAACTATGGCTACACCTTC	CAVHRASNYGYTF
TRBJ2-2	NA	TRBD1	TRBV5-1	TGCGCCAGCAGCTTGGCGACAGGGGGCGTCCCCGGGGAGCTGTTTTTT	CASSLATGGVPGELFF
TRBJ2-1	NA	NA	TRBV28	TGTGCCAGCAGAGTCCGGGATGAGCAGTTCTTC	CASRVRDEQFF
TRBJ2-1	many	TRBD2	TRBV2	TGTGCCAGCAGAAAACTAGCGGGAAATACAAATAGTGAGCAGTTCTTC	CASRKLAGNTNSEQFF
TRBJ1-1	many	NA	TRBV10-3	TGTGCCATCAGTGAGGGGGGCGACACTGAAGCTTTCTTT	CAISEGGDTEAFF
TRBJ1-3	NA	NA	TRBV29-1	TGCAGCGCCCGGGCGGGTGGCTCTGGAAACACCATATATTTT	CSARAGGSGNTIYF
TRBJ2-3	few	NA	TRBV29-1	TGCAGCGTTGAGCGTATCTTCACAGATACGCAGTATTTT	CSVERIFTDTQYF
TRBJ1-1	NA	NA	TRBV7-8	TGTGCCAGCAGCTTATCAGGGAGGGGGACTGAAGCTTTCTTT	CASSLSGRGTEAFF
TRBJ2-5	NA	TRBD2	TRBV9	TGTGCCAGCACCCGAGGGGTGCGGGAGAAAGAGACCCAGTACTTC	CASTRGVREKETQYF
TRBJ1-5	few	NA	TRBV7-2	TGTGCCAGCAGCTTGGGGGGGAGAAATCAGCCCCAGCATTTT	CASSLGGRNQPQHF
TRBJ1-1	NA	NA	TRBV4-3	TGCGCCAGCAGCCAAGAGGGAGGGAACACTGAAGCTTTCTTT	CASSQEGGNTEAFF
TRBJ2-6	few	NA	TRBV18	TGTGCCAGCTCACCGCCTTCGGTCGGCTCTGGGGCCAACGTCCTGACTTTC	CASSPPSVGSGANVLTF
TRBJ2-7	NA	TRBD1	TRBV5-4	TGTGCCAGCAGCGGAACAGGGGACAGCGAGCAGTACTTC	CASSGTGDSEQYF
TRBJ2-7	NA	NA	TRBV11-1	TGTGCCAGCAGATTAGCGCAGTCCGCCTACGAGCAGTACTTC	CASRLAQSAYEQYF
TRBJ1-1	NA	TRBD1	TRBV28	TGTGCCAGCAGTTTATTCTTGGGGACAGAAAGTGAAGCTTTCTTT	CASSLFLGTESEAFF
TRBJ2-7	NA	TRBD1	TRBV29-1	TGCAGCGTTTACCGGGACAGGGGGACGGGAGAGCAGTACTTC	CSVYRDRGTGEQYF
TRBJ2-3	NA	NA	TRBV5-1	TGCGCCAGCAGCCCGTCGACAGGTCGAGAAACAGATACGCAGTATTTT	CASSPSTGRETDTQYF
TRBJ2-7	NA	TRBD2	TRBV10-3	TGTGCCATCACACCGGGACTAGCGGGGGACGAGCAGTACTTC	CAITPGLAGDEQYF
TRBJ2-1	few	NA	TRBV28	TGTGCCAGCAGTGCGCCGGGTAGTGAGCAGTTCTTC	CASSAPGSEQFF
TRBJ2-7	NA	TRBD2	TRBV6-6	TGTGCCAGCAGTTACACTAGCGGGAGTATTTCCTACGAGCAGTACTTC	CASSYTSGSISYEQYF
TRBJ2-1	NA	TRBD2	TRBV27	TGTGCCAGCAGTCCGTTAGCGGGAGCCTATGAGCAGTTCTTC	CASSPLAGAYEQFF
TRBJ1-2	NA	TRBD1	TRBV28	TGTGCCAGCAGCGGCCCCAGGGGGAGAGGGGGGCATGGCTACACCTTC	CASSGPRGRGGHGYTF
TRBJ2-7	few	TRBD1	TRBV7-2	TGTGCCAGCAGCCCCCTAGTGGGGACAGGATCCTACGAGCAGTACTTC	CASSPLVGTGSYEQYF
TRBJ2-3	few	TRBD1	TRBV6-5	TGTGCCAGCAACCCTCGGACAGGGGGCTCAGATACGCAGTATTTT	CASNPRTGGSDTQYF
TRBJ1-1	NA	NA	TRBV7-2	TGTGCCAGCAGCTTAGTCGTAGGGGTGAACACTGAAGCTTTCTTT	CASSLVVGVNTEAFF
TRBJ2-1	many	NA	TRBV5-6	TGTGCCAGCAGCCTAGTAGGTCTAGGGGTCGTCAATGAGCAGTTCTTC	CASSLVGLGVVNEQFF
TRBJ1-5	NA	NA	TRBV14	TGTGCCAGCAGCCAAGGAGGCCTCGGGATGCAAGCCCAGCATTTT	CASSQGGLGMQAQHF
TRBJ2-1	NA	NA	TRBV7-9	TGTGCCAGCAGCTCCTCGGTGACTTACAATGAGCAGTTCTTC	CASSSSVTYNEQFF
TRBJ1-4	few	TRBD1	TRBV7-2	TGTGCCAGCAGCGGGAGCCGACAGGGGAATGAAAAACTGTTTTTT	CASSGSRQGNEKLFF